A single sample gave rise to the 6 T cell receptor beta chains below, sequenced in a study of T-cell memory formation after mild COVID-19. TCRdb re-analysed the 5' RACE reads in MiXCR, keeping a single row per CDR3 protein. The data contain tens of thousands of distinct CDR3 sequences, about a sixth of them singletons. The specimen was PBMCs or a T cell subset sorted from them (not recorded which). These receptors were taken from an adult woman who had mild COVID-19 (a few samples of this study predate the infection). Cell type and time point are not known.

The chain has TRBV7-9 and TRBJ2-2; 8 bases are a match to TRBD1. Looked up from germline, CDR1 is SEHNR and CDR2 is FQNEAQ (reference sequence). The CDR3 totals 15 residues. The V and J ends lost 7 bases and 10 bases, in that order; junction bases with no gene match: 14. The CDR3 nucleotides are TGTGCCAGCAACCTCGTGGGCAGGGGGCTGGAGGAGCTGTTTTTT. Its protein product is CASNLVGRGLEELFF.

The chain has TRBV21-1 and TRBJ2-1; the table's D call, TRBD2, has no DNA check behind it. TRBV21-1 counts as a pseudogene. The CDR3 runs 14 residues. Here the CDR3 DNA reads TGTGCCAGTCGCCCCGGTTCGGGCGGGCCTGAGCAGTTCTTC. Amino acid sequence: CASRPGSGGPEQFF.

The CDR3 is CASSLGWGPEETQYF. The CDR3 coding sequence is TGTGCCAGCAGCCTCGGGTGGGGGCCCGAAGAGACCCAGTACTTC. This sequence joins TRBV5-6 and TRBJ2-5, with a tentative D call TRBD1 (6 bases). The CDR3 length is 15 residues. V lost 4 bases to trimming and J lost 3 bases, with 16 bases between them. Germline V CDR1 and CDR2: SGHDT, YYEEEE.

V usage is TRBV20-1 and J usage is TRBJ2-7, with D perhaps TRBD1 or TRBD2 (5 bases each). Trimming took off 3 bases at V and 1 base at J, with 13 bases between the two ends. Germline V CDR1 and CDR2: DFQATT, SNEGSKA (reference sequence). This CDR3 region has 14 residues. The CDR3 region is CSARRRDGSYEQYF. CDR3 bases: TGCAGTGCTAGGAGACGGGACGGGTCCTACGAGCAGTACTTC.

This clonotype was observed a few times. The rearrangement uses TRBV7-9 and TRBJ1-1; D is unclear. The V and J ends lost 1 base and 5 bases respectively, with 14 bases between them. Germline CDR1 SEHNR, CDR2 FQNEAQ (reference sequence). CDR3 length: 15 amino acids. The CDR3 sequence: CASSLVIGKRTEAFF. The CDR3 nucleotides are TGTGCCAGCAGCTTAGTAATAGGGAAGAGGACTGAAGCTTTCTTT.

This clonotype was picked up a small number of times. The chain employs TRBV29-1 and TRBJ2-1; 13 bases agree with TRBD2. V lost 6 bases to trimming and J lost 16 bases; unmatched junction nucleotides: 3. The CDR3 has 10 amino acids. Germline values: CDR1 SQVTM, CDR2 ANQGSEA. The CDR3 DNA is TGCAGCGTCGGACTAGCGGGAGACTTCTTC. It specifies CSVGLAGDFF.